This is a list of T cell receptor beta chains from one sample in a study of regulatory T cells in long-lasting Graves disease. TCRdb re-analysed the multiplex PCR reads in MiXCR, keeping a single row per CDR3 protein. Of 350,000 to 500,000 distinct CDR3 sequences listed, around 13% are singletons. The data also belong to a second study, concerning T cells in Graves' hyperthyroidism and ophthalmopathy.

The sample was peripheral blood mononuclear cells (PBMCs), taken at new diagnosis, from a patient treated with antithyroid drugs. The receptors derive from a woman between 45 and 60 years old with Graves disease. CDR3s leave out the opening cysteine and the closing phenylalanine or tryptophan. Clone size is stated in some rows and not others, as once, few, many or a class when expanded.

>.|TRBV6-1
ASRPPSGRSYEQY
>many|TRBV7-9
ASSFPAGTSGRNEQF
>.|TRBV12-3/TRBV12-4
ASRRGRLAGGLITGDYEQY
>many|TRBV2
ASRGGLNSPLH
>.|TRBV6-2/TRBV6-3
ASRPNRWASLGQNYGYT
>few|TRBV5-1
ASSSLGGGQY
>many|TRBV10-3
AISEYERSTLLYNEQF
>many|TRBV6-5
ASSLDRGHYEQY
>.|TRBV28
ASSGGQGAIRGYT
>.|TRBV5-5
ASSFAGPTQATNYGYT
>few|TRBV9
ASSGTGGSGETQY
>many|TRBV28
ASSQGGPNTGELF
>many|TRBV6-1
ASKPWELAGYEQY
>many|TRBV7-9
ASSTTSLGELF
>many|TRBV11-2
ASSRGDRGWYEQY
>.|TRBV5-6
ASSYLSGGPYNEQF
>few|TRBV11-2
ASSLLAGTSGRGGTDTQY
>many|TRBV6-1
ASSEGAYGQGGTEAF
>many|TRBV12-3/TRBV12-4
ASSLVGQGLDEQF
>many|TRBV11-2
ASSSGSAGGGYEQY
>many|TRBV18
ASSPEGLAGVYEQY
>once|TRBV10-3
AISERVDNEQF
>many|TRBV28
ASSYGTGNQPQH
>many|TRBV18
ASSPAAARETQY
>few|TRBV9
ASSVGASGNYNEQF
>many|TRBV7-9
AGSPGTVNTGELF
>.|TRBV7-3
ASSFTLADTYNEQF
>many|TRBV5-1
ASSLVGQGLATNEKLF
>many|TRBV5-6
ASSPQGGETQY
>few|TRBV25-1
ASTAGVEGHMHSGYT
>.|TRBV5-1
ASSWRQANSPLH
>many|TRBV18
ASSPPGTQETQY
>many|TRBV6-2/TRBV6-3
ASSYGDRGLHEQY
>few|TRBV5-1
ASSTLQGGANEKLF
>many|TRBV28
ASSLPARVYEQY
>many|TRBV3-1
ATRGTENTEAF
>.|TRBV7-9
ASSPGTGPNYGYT
>few|TRBV18
ASSPFWSAGGSSYNEQF
>many|TRBV14
ASSQDRKGTGANVLT
>many|TRBV6-2/TRBV6-3
ASSYSRELSGTDTQY
>many|TRBV28
ASSTAGEGNTIY
>.|TRBV2
ASSKGTGGDTQY
>.|TRBV9
ASSFGLTDGDEKLF
>few|TRBV5-1
ASSLDGTLTTNEKLF
>many|TRBV6-1
ASSEVGTAISYEQY
>many|TRBV7-8
ASSPRTGGSYNSPLH
>many|TRBV10-3
AISEFTSGSVGSSYEQY
>.|TRBV7-2
ASSLGAAQTYGYT
>many|TRBV28
ASSSLRLAFYEQY
>few|TRBV20-1
SPELRSGVYNEQF
>.|TRBV10-1
ASGTSDSYEQY
>many|TRBV24-1
ATSLGLAGDHTGELF
>.|TRBV9
ASSAGPVMNTEAF
>many|TRBV13
ASSTGTVGTQY
>few|TRBV20-1
SARRTVNSPLH
>many|TRBV2
ASMRPGNTGELF
>many|TRBV24-1
ATSDFSRVGEETQY
>.|TRBV28
ASSSNFLQGAGYNEQF
>.|TRBV4-2
ASSQEGSRALEQF
>many|TRBV18
ASSPERGAF